This TCR beta chain was sequenced for a study of molecular identifiers for immune sequencing clone quantification. General study findings and limits: In cases of identical TCR molecules sharing a barcode, highly expanded clone sizes could be underestimated. It was shown that clones above 20 RNA copies held over 99% of effector molecules, but under 1% in naive cells.

The CDR3 totals 14 residues. Methods described previously, with TCR primers listed, were used for bulk TCR libraries. TCRdb independently ran MiXCR on the PCR reads; one entry per CDR3 protein. Counted here are hundreds of thousands of distinct CDR3 sequences, 25% occurring once; the ten biggest clones make up 0.7% to 0.95%. From about 21,000 to 970,000 sorted cells, naive CD8 libraries were generated with 10%, 30% or 50% RNA. About this clonotype: Its antigen is still unknown.

The chain recombines TRBV21-1 with TRBJ1-5; the table's D call, TRBD1, was not checked against the DNA. TRBV21-1 corresponds to a pseudogene. The sequencing input was naive CD8+ T cells from blood, with Jurkat cell RNA spiked in. The subset is: FACS-sorted CD8+CD4-CCR7+CD45RA+ naive T cells. The clonotype was recovered from a human donor in good health. Some libraries in this study had Jurkat cell RNA spiked in. CDR3 sequence (DNA): TGTGCCAGCACCTTTAAATGTCCCAATCAGCCCCAGCATTTT. Translating it yields CASTFKCPNQPQHF.